The 11 T cell receptor beta chains reported below all come from one sample, sequenced in a study of T-cell memory formation after mild COVID-19. From the 5' RACE reads, TCRdb called clonotypes with MiXCR, one entry per CDR3 protein. The data show around 470,000 distinct CDR3 sequences, around 20% seen once. Sequencing input: PBMCs or a T cell subset sorted from them (not recorded which). The receptors originated from an adult woman who had mild COVID-19 (a few samples of this study predate the infection). Cell type and time point are not known.

This chain joins TRBV6-5 and TRBJ1-2; possibly TRBD1 for D (6 bases). Trimming took 5 bases from V and 6 from J, leaving 19 bases between them. The CDR3 totals 15 residues. Germline CDR1 reads MNHEY; CDR2 reads SVGAGI. The CDR3 region has the DNA TGTGCCAGCAGTCCGTCCGGGACAAGGGGACATGGCTACACCTTC. It yields the protein CASSPSGTRGHGYTF.

This clonotype was recorded a few times. The chain links TRBV20-1 to TRBJ1-2, with D possibly TRBD1 on 6 matching bases. CDR3 length equals 13 residues. CDR1 is DFQATT and CDR2 is SNEGSKA in the germline V gene (reference sequence). Trimming removed 3 bases at V and 10 bases at J, with 18 bases between. CDR3 coding DNA: TGCAGTGCTAGCCTCCAGGGGTCCAGCGCCTACACCTTC. The encoded protein is CSASLQGSSAYTF.

This clonotype came up a few times. As DNA, the CDR3 is TGTGCCAGCAGTAGAGCGGGAGGGGCCTACAATGAGCAGTTCTTC. Amino acid sequence: CASSRAGGAYNEQFF. The gene calls are TRBV12-3 or TRBV12-4 and TRBJ2-1, with TRBD2 matching 10 bases. V shed 5 bases, J shed 2 bases, and the junction held 3 bases outside the gene matches. CDR3 length: 15 amino acids.

The chain is built from TRBV12-3 or TRBV12-4 and TRBJ1-5; D gene uncertain. The CDR3 extends over 15 amino acids. V lost 4 bases, J lost 2 bases, and 12 bases lay in between. CDR3 in amino acids: CASSSEGFGNQPQHF. The CDR3 DNA reads as TGTGCCAGCAGTTCTGAGGGATTCGGCAATCAGCCCCAGCATTTT.

The table lists this clonotype with a few counts. The J gene is TRBJ2-1, the V gene TRBV6-5; no clear D gene. Germline V gene sequence: CDR1 MNHEY, CDR2 SVGAGI. V lost 4 bases and J 7 bases, leaving 8 bases between the germline ends. The CDR3 extends over 12 amino acids. As DNA, the CDR3 is TGTGCCAGCAGTTCCCGAAATAATGAGCAGTTCTTC. Protein product: CASSSRNNEQFF.

J is TRBJ2-2 and V is TRBV5-1; D is unresolved. With 0 bases removed from V and 4 bases from J, the gap between germline ends came to 13 bases. Germline CDR1 SGHRS, CDR2 YFSETQ. The CDR3 runs 16 residues. The CDR3 DNA follows: TGCGCCAGCAGCTTGGGCCGACTCTCGGGCACCGGGGAGCTGTTTTTT. Its protein product is CASSLGRLSGTGELFF.

This clonotype was seen a handful of times. The chain recombines TRBV14 with TRBJ2-1; TRBD1 is a possible D gene (5 bases). Germline V gene data show CDR1 as SGHDN and CDR2 as FVKESK. V was clipped by 0 bases and J by 5 bases, with 17 bases between them. This CDR3 is built from 17 residues. This chain's CDR3 is CASSQDEAGINDNEQFF. The CDR3, as DNA: TGTGCCAGCAGCCAAGATGAGGCAGGGATTAACGACAATGAGCAGTTCTTC.

This chain links TRBV5-4 with TRBJ2-7; weak D call: TRBD1 (6 bases). Trimming removed 0 bases at V and 11 bases at J, with 12 bases between. The CDR3 extends over 12 amino acids. Germline V CDR1 and CDR2: SGHNT, YYREEE (reference sequence). CDR3 sequence: CASSLEEGEKYF. CDR3 bases: TGTGCCAGCAGCTTGGAAGAGGGGGAGAAGTACTTC. The whole variable domain, remainder taken from reference TRBV5-4 and TRBJ2-7, is ETGVTQSPTHLIKTRGQQVTLRCSSQSGHNTVSWYQQALGQGPQFIFQYYREEENGRGNFPPRFSGLQFPNYSSELNVNALELDDSALYLCASSLEEGEKYFGPGTRLTVT.

This clonotype was observed a handful of times. The J gene is TRBJ2-7, the V gene TRBV5-1, with 10 bases fitting TRBD1. In germline, CDR1 is SGHRS, CDR2 YFSETQ. This CDR3 is 16 amino acids long. V shed 4 bases, J shed 2 bases, and the junction held 9 bases outside the gene matches. The CDR3 DNA sequence: TGCGCCAGCAGCCCGGGACAGGGGACTCCGACCTACGAGCAGTACTTC. Translated: CASSPGQGTPTYEQYF.

The rearrangement links TRBV20-1 to TRBJ1-4; unclear D gene. The length of the CDR3 is 13 residues. Germline CDR1 reads DFQATT; CDR2 reads SNEGSKA (reference sequence). V was cut by 3 bases and J by 0 bases, with 5 bases left in between. CDR3 in amino acids: CSARGTTNEKLFF. The DNA for the CDR3 is TGCAGTGCTAGGGGGACAACTAATGAAAAACTGTTTTTT.

The chain has TRBV4-2 and TRBJ1-1; D gene uncertain. Trimming pared 0 bases from V and 4 bases from J, leaving 9 bases between. The CDR3 has 14 amino acids. Germline lookup yields CDR1 LGHNA and CDR2 YNFKEQ. The CDR3 reads CASSQEVEGTEAFF. Written as DNA, the CDR3 is TGTGCCAGCAGCCAAGAGGTGGAGGGCACTGAAGCTTTCTTT.